This T cell receptor beta chain was found in a study of a mutant IDH1 vaccine in newly diagnosed glioma. Whole-study context: Sex among treated patients split roughly 62% male, roughly 38% female; mean age was approximately 41 years. Previous care, which was radiotherapy, temozolomide, or both, most often involved both.

Profiling relied on immunoSEQ multiplex PCR, and the TCRdb table lists in-frame clones only, not all of them. The sample lists roughly 84,000 clones, 82% seen once, with about 5.3% in the top ten. Study-wide findings and caveats: Any relationship between pseudoprogression and changes in top peripheral T cell clonotypes seemed absent.

Comments on this clone: Its antigen is unknown.

Trimming removed 7 bases from V and 1 base from J, with 10 bases in between. CDR1 and CDR2 from the germline V gene are MNHNS and SASEGT. The CDR3 covers 13 residues. The time point: baseline, week 1 (first vaccination visit). As to treatment: pre-vaccination baseline after standard-of-care therapy. Astrocytomas that were new, WHO grade 3 or 4, IDH1-mutant and ATRX-lost were present in the donors. The chain has TRBV6-1 and TRBJ1-1, with unresolved D. The sequences come from PBMCs, collected from a glioma patient treated with radiotherapy, temozolomide or both. This receptor was identified in a man aged 35 to 55 with glioma. Some clones in this sample may be carry-over from other donors' samples. This CDR3 is CASTEMQNTEAFF. DNA of the CDR3: TGTGCCAGCACTGAGATGCAGAACACTGAAGCTTTCTTT.